Presented here are 31 T cell receptor beta chains from one specimen sequenced in a study of control samples from healthy donors and cancer patients. Using immunoSEQ multiplex PCR, the repertoire was profiled, and TCRdb retains in-frame clones only, with some absent. This sample yields about 180,000 clones, of which about 92% are seen a single time; around 1.4% belongs to the top ten. The sample was blood. These receptor sequences come from a man younger than 40 in good health.

This clone was counted only a few times. The chain joins TRBV7-2 to TRBJ2-1, with D possibly TRBD2 on 6 matching bases. V lost 6 bases and J lost 13, with 19 bases in between. This CDR3 has 13 residues. Germline V lookup: CDR1 SGHTA, CDR2 FQGNSA. The CDR3: CASRRGASEVQFF. CDR3 DNA sequence: TGTGCCAGCAGGAGAGGGGCTAGCGAGGTTCAGTTCTTC.

As to this clone: Other DNA sequences from this sample encode an identical CDR3 as well. The chain couples TRBV5-1 to TRBJ2-7; D remains unclear. Trimming took 3 bases from V and 4 from J, leaving 11 bases between them. Germline lookup yields CDR1 SGHRS and CDR2 YFSETQ. This CDR3 has 13 amino acids. CDR3 sequence: CASSSYGDYEQYF. The CDR3, as DNA: TGCGCCAGCAGCTCTTATGGGGATTACGAGCAGTACTTC.

This rearrangement joins TRBV29-1 to TRBJ1-2; D is uncertain. The V gene lost 5 bases and the J gene lost 4 bases, with 14 bases spanning the gap. Germline V gene sequence: CDR1 SQVTM, CDR2 ANQGSEA. The CDR3 sequence is 13 residues long. CDR3 residues: CSVPHPHIYGYTF. The CDR3, as DNA: TGCAGCGTTCCCCACCCCCACATCTATGGCTACACCTTC.

This clone was recorded once. The chain employs TRBV19 and TRBJ1-2, with 7 bases lining up with TRBD1. CDR3 length equals 14 residues. CDR1 is LNHDA and CDR2 is SQIVND in the germline V gene (reference sequence). Trimming took 9 bases from V and 5 from J; bases not matched to a gene: 12. Here the CDR3 reads CASGYRGEEYGYTF. The CDR3, as DNA: TGTGCCAGCGGTTACAGGGGAGAGGAATATGGCTACACCTTC.

This chain connects TRBV25-1 to TRBJ1-5; possibly TRBD1 for D (5 bases). The CDR3 extends over 14 amino acids. V was cut by 3 bases and J by 4 bases, with 10 bases left in between. Germline CDR1 MGHDK, CDR2 SYGVNS. CDR3 in amino acids: CASSEAGKNQPQHF. The CDR3, as DNA: TGTGCCAGCAGTGAGGCAGGGAAGAATCAGCCCCAGCATTTT.

V and J are TRBV6-6 and TRBJ2-7; 12 bases map to TRBD2. This CDR3 contains 15 residues. Germline V gives CDR1 MNHNY, CDR2 SVGAGI (reference sequence). The J segment lost 2 bases and the V segment lost 4 bases, leaving 3 bases of the junction unmatched. DNA for the CDR3: TGTGCCAGCAGTTGGAGACTAGCGGGAGCCTACGAGCAGTACTTC. Residues: CASSWRLAGAYEQYF.

The V and J genes are TRBV6-5 and TRBJ1-2, with D perhaps matching TRBD1 (5 bases). CDR1 and CDR2 (germline): MNHEY, SVGAGI. The CDR3 totals 15 residues. The ends were cut back, 6 bases at V and 8 bases at J, with 22 bases in the middle. Written as DNA, the CDR3 is TGTGCCAGCAGCAATGGGGGGAAGGGGTTAGGCGGCTACACCTTC. Protein product: CASSNGGKGLGGYTF.

The genes are TRBV19 and TRBJ1-5; D call uncertain. Between the trimmed V and J ends, which lost 5 bases and 2 bases, there was a span of 16 bases. From germline, CDR1 is LNHDA and CDR2 SQIVND (reference sequence). The CDR3 runs 16 residues. The CDR3, as DNA: TGTGCCAGTAGTCCGGGGTGGGAAAGGGGCAATCAGCCCCAGCATTTT. This encodes CASSPGWERGNQPQHF. The full variable domain, in which reference TRBV19 and TRBJ1-5 provide the parts outside the CDR3, is DGGITQSPKYLFRKEGQNVTLSCEQNLNHDAMYWYRQDPGQGLRLIYYSQIVNDFQKGDIAEGYSVSREKKESFPLTVTSAQKNPTAFYLCASSPGWERGNQPQHFGDGTRLSIL.

This clone was observed a few times. The chain links TRBV4-1 to TRBJ1-6; unclear D gene. CDR3 length: 19 amino acids. The V and J ends lost 0 bases and 0 bases respectively, with 15 bases between them. The germline CDR1 and CDR2 sequences are MGHRA and YSYEKL. The CDR3 loop is CASSQDLFGISSYNSPLHF. The CDR3 DNA reads TGCGCCAGCAGCCAAGACCTCTTTGGAATCAGCTCCTATAATTCACCCCTCCACTTT.

This clone was seen only once. This rearrangement joins TRBV4-3 to TRBJ2-7; possible D gene TRBD1, 5 bases. This CDR3 is 13 amino acids long. The V end lost 0 bases, the J end lost 4 bases, and 7 bases lay between the germline ends. The germline CDR1 and CDR2 sequences are LGHNA and YSLEER. CDR3 amino acids: CASSQEGAYEQYF. CDR3 coding DNA: TGCGCCAGCAGCCAAGAAGGGGCTTACGAGCAGTACTTC.

The DNA for the CDR3 is TGCGCCAGCAAGGGACAGACTCCCTACACCGGGGAGCTGTTTTTT. Translated, it gives CASKGQTPYTGELFF. The chain has TRBV5-1 and TRBJ2-2; TRBD1 aligns across 7 bases. Trimming took 6 bases from V and 3 from J; bases not matched to a gene: 8. Germline CDR1 is SGHRS and CDR2 is YFSETQ. The CDR3 has 15 residues. Based on the CDR3 plus reference TRBV5-1 and TRBJ2-2, the full variable domain is KAGVTQTPRYLIKTRGQQVTLSCSPISGHRSVSWYQQTPGQGLQFLFEYFSETQRNKGNFPGRFSGRQFSNSRSEMNVSTLELGDSALYLCASKGQTPYTGELFFGEGSRLTVL.

This chain uses TRBV10-3 with TRBJ2-3; D gene ambiguous. Per the germline V gene, CDR1 is ENHRY and CDR2 is SYGVKD. V lost 6 bases and J lost 2, with 3 bases in between. This CDR3 contains 11 residues. As DNA, the CDR3 is TGTGCCATCAGGAACACAGATACGCAGTATTTT. Translation: CAIRNTDTQYF.

The CDR3 DNA follows: TGTGCCAGCAGTTTATCCACAGTGGGCACTGAAGCTTTCTTT. It encodes CASSLSTVGTEAFF. The V and J genes are TRBV27 and TRBJ1-1; no reliable D call. The CDR3 has 14 residues. CDR1 MNHEY and CDR2 SMNVEV come from the germline V gene (reference sequence). V lost 0 bases to trimming and J lost 4 bases, with 9 bases between them.

The chain uses TRBV19 and TRBJ1-5; the D is unclear. CDR1 is LNHDA, CDR2 SQIVND, per germline (reference sequence). The CDR3 has 13 residues. V dropped 8 bases and J dropped 7 bases, with 15 bases sitting between them. The CDR3 protein is CASVAGFGQPQHF. The DNA for the CDR3 is TGTGCCAGTGTTGCAGGTTTCGGCCAGCCCCAGCATTTT.

The chain is built from TRBV7-9 and TRBJ2-2; possibly TRBD1 for D (6 bases). The CDR3 loop spans 16 amino acids. The germline V gene has CDR1 SEHNR and CDR2 FQNEAQ (reference sequence). V dropped 1 base and J dropped 6 bases, with 15 bases sitting between them. Here the CDR3 reads CASSLVDRNGAGELFF. In DNA form, the CDR3 reads TGTGCCAGCAGCTTAGTCGACAGGAACGGAGCCGGGGAGCTGTTTTTT.

This chain links TRBV21-1 with TRBJ1-1. TRBV21-1 has pseudogene status. There are 12 residues in the CDR3. The CDR3 region is CASIGDDTEAFF. CDR3 DNA: TGTGCCAGCATTGGGGATGACACTGAAGCTTTCTTT.

The chain carries TRBV12-5 and TRBJ2-2; tentative D call: TRBD2 (6 bases). Germline V CDR1 and CDR2: LGHNT, FRNRAP. The ends were cut back, 4 bases at V and 1 base at J, with 10 bases in the middle. The CDR3 spans 15 residues. CDR3 bases: TGTGCTAGTGGTTGGAGGGGCAGGAACACCGGGGAGCTGTTTTTT. Translation gives CASGWRGRNTGELFF.

This clone has a single count. V is TRBV2 and J is TRBJ1-5; D may be TRBD1 (5 bases). This CDR3 contains 14 residues. Germline-derived CDR1 and CDR2 are SNHLY and FYNNEI. The germline V and J ends were trimmed by 10 bases and 4 bases, with 17 bases remaining between them. CDR3 region: CATAARAENQPQHF. CDR3 coding DNA: TGTGCCACGGCGGCCAGGGCAGAGAATCAGCCCCAGCATTTT. The variable domain in full, completed from reference TRBV2 and TRBJ1-5, reads EPEVTQTPSHQVTQMGQEVILRCVPISNHLYFYWYRQILGQKVEFLVSFYNNEISEKSEIFDDQFSVERPDGSNFTLKIRSTKLEDSAMYFCATAARAENQPQHFGDGTRLSIL.

This clone was observed once. The CDR3 loop reads CAWIRTASSGNTIYF. The CDR3 region has the DNA TGTGCCTGGATAAGGACAGCGAGCTCTGGAAACACCATATATTTT. The chain recombines TRBV30 with TRBJ1-3; tentative D call: TRBD1 (6 bases). V was clipped by 4 bases and J by 0 bases, with 13 bases between them. The CDR3 is made up of 15 amino acids. Germline-derived CDR1 and CDR2 are GTSNPN and SVGIG (reference sequence).

This clone was counted a single time. The rearrangement joins TRBV6-6 to TRBJ2-5; no reliable D call. The germline gives CDR1 MNHNY, CDR2 SVGAGI (reference sequence). With 6 bases removed from V and 5 bases from J, the gap between germline ends came to 7 bases. The CDR3 loop spans 11 amino acids. The CDR3: CASSFNETQYF. CDR3 sequence (DNA): TGTGCCAGCAGCTTTAATGAGACCCAGTACTTC.

The rearrangement joins TRBV12-3 or TRBV12-4 to TRBJ1-5, with no clear D. The ends were cut back, 7 bases at V and 0 bases at J, with 4 bases in the middle. The CDR3 runs 12 residues. CDR3 loop: CASTRSNQPQHF. DNA of the CDR3: TGTGCCAGCACCCGTAGCAATCAGCCCCAGCATTTT.

The chain links TRBV7-2 to TRBJ2-5; no clear D. The V end lost 5 bases, the J end lost 0 bases, and 7 bases lay between the germline ends. Looked up from germline, CDR1 is SGHTA and CDR2 is FQGNSA. CDR3 length: 13 residues. The CDR3 reads CASSIRYQETQYF. The DNA for the CDR3 is TGTGCCAGCAGCATCAGGTACCAAGAGACCCAGTACTTC.

This clone appeared a single time. This chain links TRBV18 with TRBJ2-3; tentative D call: TRBD2 (5 bases). The germline CDR1 and CDR2 sequences are KGHSH and LQKENI. The ends were cut back, 5 bases at V and 2 bases at J, with 11 bases in the middle. This CDR3 has 14 residues. The CDR3 coding sequence is TGTGCCAGCTCATCAACTAGGGACACAGATACGCAGTATTTT. Its protein is CASSSTRDTDTQYF.

This sequence joins TRBV20-1 and TRBJ2-1; perhaps TRBD2 as D (5 bases). CDR1 and CDR2 from the germline V gene are DFQATT and SNEGSKA (reference sequence). The CDR3 runs to 17 residues. V dropped 3 bases and J dropped 7 bases, with 25 bases sitting between them. The CDR3 DNA sequence: TGCAGTGCTAGTCCGAACCATTACACTCCGGGCGGGAATGAGCAGTTCTTC. It codes for CSASPNHYTPGGNEQFF.

J is TRBJ2-1 and V is TRBV10-2; 7 positions match TRBD2. The CDR3 length is 18 residues. With 6 bases clipped from V and 7 bases from J, the junction kept 21 bases outside the gene matches. Germline V gene sequence: CDR1 WSHSY, CDR2 SAAADI. The CDR3 nucleotides are TGCGCCAGCAGGCCCCAAGTTGGGCGGGAGTCCGGGATTAATGAGCAGTTCTTC. Translating it yields CASRPQVGRESGINEQFF.

This clone was picked up one time. This chain joins TRBV5-4 and TRBJ2-3; 7 bases are shared with TRBD2. After removal of 1 base from V and 6 bases from J, the junction contained 2 bases not matched to a gene. The CDR3 totals 13 residues. CDR1 and CDR2 from the germline V gene are SGHNT and YYREEE (reference sequence). The CDR3 region is CASSLRGVDTQYF. For the CDR3, the DNA is TGTGCCAGCAGCTTGCGGGGGGTCGATACGCAGTATTTT.

The CDR3 reads CASTGLAGEQYF. The CDR3 DNA sequence: TGTGCCAGCACCGGGCTGGCGGGCGAGCAGTACTTC. The chain combines TRBV6-5 with TRBJ2-7; D is possibly TRBD2 (5 bases). The CDR3 sequence is 12 residues long. Trimming removed 7 bases from V and 6 bases from J, with 13 bases in between. Germline CDR1 and CDR2: MNHEY and SVGAGI.

The rearrangement joins TRBV5-6 to TRBJ1-5, with 8 bases fitting TRBD1. Per the germline V gene, CDR1 is SGHDT and CDR2 is YYEEEE. V was clipped by 2 bases and J by 3 bases; unmatched bases: 10. CDR3 size: 17 residues. Here the CDR3 DNA reads TGTGCCAGCAGCTTTCGGCCAGGGGGCTCTTTCAATCAGCCCCAGCATTTT. Translating gives CASSFRPGGSFNQPQHF.

The chain carries TRBV5-4 and TRBJ2-3, with 7 bases lining up with TRBD2. The CDR3 extends over 16 amino acids. V shed 0 bases, J shed 0 bases, and the junction held 4 bases outside the gene matches. The germline V gene encodes CDR1 SGHNT and CDR2 YYREEE (reference sequence). This CDR3 reads CASSLAGSGSTDTQYF. The DNA of the CDR3 is TGTGCCAGCAGCTTGGCGGGTAGCGGGAGCACAGATACGCAGTATTTT.

The chain uses TRBV6-6 and TRBJ1-1, with 8 positions matching TRBD1. The trim removed 6 bases at V and 5 bases at J, leaving 8 bases unmatched. The germline CDR1 and CDR2 sequences are MNHNY and SVGAGI (reference sequence). This CDR3 region has 14 residues. The CDR3 spells CASRLGQGRTEAFF. The DNA for the CDR3 is TGTGCCAGCAGATTAGGACAGGGAAGGACTGAAGCTTTCTTT.

This chain uses TRBV7-8 with TRBJ1-4; TRBD1 matches at 7 bases. Germline V gene sequence: CDR1 SGHVS, CDR2 FQNEAQ. The junction had 5 bases not matched to a gene; V was cut back by 5 bases and J by 2 bases. The CDR3 length is 15 residues. CDR3 sequence (DNA): TGTGCCAGCAGCGTGAGACAGGGCACTAATGAAAAACTGTTTTTT. Translation gives CASSVRQGTNEKLFF.